A single sample gave rise to the 5 T cell receptor beta chains below, sequenced in a study of blood T cell repertoires in COVID-19. The repertoire was sequenced with immunoSEQ multiplex PCR; TCRdb's copy has only in-frame clones and lacks some. The sample includes fewer than 110,000 clones, approximately 92% of them seen just once. Sequenced input: peripheral blood. Every receptor here comes from a man between 50 and 59 years old with active COVID-19.

The chain joins TRBV5-5 to TRBJ2-6; D gene ambiguous. CDR3 size: 16 residues. Between the trimmed V and J ends, which lost 4 bases and 3 bases, there was a span of 14 bases. From germline, CDR1 is SGHKS and CDR2 YYEKEE (reference sequence). CDR3 region: CASSPLAALGANVLTF. Written as DNA, the CDR3 is TGTGCCAGCAGCCCACTGGCGGCGCTTGGGGCCAACGTCCTGACTTTC.

This chain links TRBV19 with TRBJ2-7; D is unresolved. The CDR3 totals 8 residues. V dropped 11 bases and J dropped 3 bases, with 2 bases sitting between them. CDR1 and CDR2 (germline): LNHDA, SQIVND (reference sequence). CDR3 sequence: CARYEQYF. CDR3 coding DNA: TGTGCCCGCTACGAGCAGTACTTC.

The gene calls are TRBV6-5 and TRBJ1-5; TRBD1 matches 10 bases. Trimming cost V 5 bases and J 2 bases; bases outside gene matches: 3. The CDR3 has 15 residues. Germline CDR1 is MNHEY and CDR2 is SVGAGI. CDR3 in DNA: TGTGCCAGCAGTCGACAGGGGGCTGGCAATCAGCCCCAGCATTTT. This sequence encodes CASSRQGAGNQPQHF.

V and J are TRBV3-1 (or the pseudogene TRBV3-2) and TRBJ2-1; unclear D gene. CDR1 is LGHDT, CDR2 YNNKEL, per germline (reference sequence). The V end was cut by 0 bases, the J end by 7 bases, with 4 bases between. The CDR3 sequence is 12 residues long. CDR3: CASSQERNEQFF. The CDR3 DNA reads TGTGCCAGCAGCCAAGAGAGGAATGAGCAGTTCTTC.

The rearrangement uses TRBV27 and TRBJ2-7, with D possibly being TRBD2 (5 bases). The CDR3 totals 16 residues. The V end lost 2 bases, the J end lost 4 bases, and 18 bases lay between the germline ends. Per germline, CDR1 MNHEY and CDR2 SMNVEV (reference sequence). The CDR3 loop is CASSLIYSTRTYEQYF. CDR3 DNA: TGTGCCAGCAGTTTAATTTATTCCACCCGGACTTACGAGCAGTACTTC.